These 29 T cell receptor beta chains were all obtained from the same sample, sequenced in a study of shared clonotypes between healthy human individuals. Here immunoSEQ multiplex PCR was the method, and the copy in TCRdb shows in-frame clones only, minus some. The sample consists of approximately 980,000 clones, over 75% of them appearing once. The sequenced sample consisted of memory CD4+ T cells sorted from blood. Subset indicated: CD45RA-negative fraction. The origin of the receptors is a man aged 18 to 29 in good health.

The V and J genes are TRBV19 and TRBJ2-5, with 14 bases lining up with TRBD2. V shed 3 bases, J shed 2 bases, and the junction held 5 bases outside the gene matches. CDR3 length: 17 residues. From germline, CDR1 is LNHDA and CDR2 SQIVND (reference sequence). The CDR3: CASSMGLAGVLQETQYF. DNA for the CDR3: TGTGCCAGTAGTATGGGACTAGCGGGAGTGTTACAAGAGACCCAGTACTTC.

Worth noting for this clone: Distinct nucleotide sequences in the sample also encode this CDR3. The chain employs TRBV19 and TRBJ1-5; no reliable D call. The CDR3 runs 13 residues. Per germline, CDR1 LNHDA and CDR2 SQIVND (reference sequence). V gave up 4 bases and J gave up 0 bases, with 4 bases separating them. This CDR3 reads CASSRDSNQPQHF. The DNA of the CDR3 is TGTGCCAGTAGTAGAGATAGCAATCAGCCCCAGCATTTT.

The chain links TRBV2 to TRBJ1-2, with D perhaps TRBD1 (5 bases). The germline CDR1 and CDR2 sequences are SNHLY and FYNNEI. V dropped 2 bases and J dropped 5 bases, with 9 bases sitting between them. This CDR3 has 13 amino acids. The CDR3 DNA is TGTGCCAGCAGTGAAACGGGACTTTATGGCTACACCTTC. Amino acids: CASSETGLYGYTF.

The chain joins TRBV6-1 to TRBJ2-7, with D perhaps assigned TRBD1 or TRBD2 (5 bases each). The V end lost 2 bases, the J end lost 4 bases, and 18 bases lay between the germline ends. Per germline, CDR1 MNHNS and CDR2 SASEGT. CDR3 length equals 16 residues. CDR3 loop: CASSEQREVGAYEQYF. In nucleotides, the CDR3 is TGTGCCAGCAGTGAACAACGGGAAGTCGGGGCGTACGAGCAGTACTTC.

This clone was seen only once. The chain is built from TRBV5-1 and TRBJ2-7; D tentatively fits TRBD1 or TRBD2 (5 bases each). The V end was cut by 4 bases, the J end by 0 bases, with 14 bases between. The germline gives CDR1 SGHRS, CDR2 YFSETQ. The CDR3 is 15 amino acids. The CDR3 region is CASSPRDGLSYEQYF. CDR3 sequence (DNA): TGCGCCAGCAGCCCCCGGGACGGACTCTCCTACGAGCAGTACTTC. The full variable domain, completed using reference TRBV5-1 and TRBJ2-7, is KAGVTQTPRYLIKTRGQQVTLSCSPISGHRSVSWYQQTPGQGLQFLFEYFSETQRNKGNFPGRFSGRQFSNSRSEMNVSTLELGDSALYLCASSPRDGLSYEQYFGPGTRLTVT.

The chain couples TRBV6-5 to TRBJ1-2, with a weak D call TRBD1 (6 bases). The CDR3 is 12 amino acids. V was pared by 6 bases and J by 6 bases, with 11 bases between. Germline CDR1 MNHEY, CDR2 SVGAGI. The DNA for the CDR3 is TGTGCCAGCAGCAAAAGGGGGGATGGCTACACCTTC. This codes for CASSKRGDGYTF.

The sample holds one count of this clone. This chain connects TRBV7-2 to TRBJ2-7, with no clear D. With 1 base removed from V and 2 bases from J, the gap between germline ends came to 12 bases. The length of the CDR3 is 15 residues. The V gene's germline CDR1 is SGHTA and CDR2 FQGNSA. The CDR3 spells CASSLGPGNTYEQYF. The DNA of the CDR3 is TGTGCCAGCAGCTTAGGTCCGGGTAACACCTACGAGCAGTACTTC.

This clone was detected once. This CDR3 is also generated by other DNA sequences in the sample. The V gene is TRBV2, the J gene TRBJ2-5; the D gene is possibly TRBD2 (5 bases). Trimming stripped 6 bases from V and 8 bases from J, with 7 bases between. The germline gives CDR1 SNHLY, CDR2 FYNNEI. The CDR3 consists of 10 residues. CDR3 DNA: TGTGCCAGCAGACGGGAAACCCAGTACTTC. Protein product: CASRRETQYF.

CDR3 in DNA: TGTGCCAGCAGGCAGACTAGCTGGGTCGGGGAGCTGTTTTTT. Translated, it gives CASRQTSWVGELFF. The rearrangement uses TRBV6-4 and TRBJ2-2, with TRBD2 matching over 7 bases. The J segment lost 7 bases and the V segment lost 6 bases, leaving 8 bases of the junction unmatched. CDR1 and CDR2 from the germline V gene are MRHNA and SNTAGT. This CDR3 is 14 amino acids long.

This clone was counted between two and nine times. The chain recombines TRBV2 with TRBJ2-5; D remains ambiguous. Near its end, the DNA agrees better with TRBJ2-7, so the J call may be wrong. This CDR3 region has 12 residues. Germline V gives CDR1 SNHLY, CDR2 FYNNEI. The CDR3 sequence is CASLGANYEQYF. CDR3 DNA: TGTGCCAGCCTGGGCGCGAACTACGAGCAGTACTTC.

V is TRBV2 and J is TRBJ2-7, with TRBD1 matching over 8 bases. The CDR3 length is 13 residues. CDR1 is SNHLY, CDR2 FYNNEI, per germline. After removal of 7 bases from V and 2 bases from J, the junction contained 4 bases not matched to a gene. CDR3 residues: CASNGQGTYEQYF. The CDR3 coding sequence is TGTGCCAGCAACGGACAGGGAACCTACGAGCAGTACTTC.

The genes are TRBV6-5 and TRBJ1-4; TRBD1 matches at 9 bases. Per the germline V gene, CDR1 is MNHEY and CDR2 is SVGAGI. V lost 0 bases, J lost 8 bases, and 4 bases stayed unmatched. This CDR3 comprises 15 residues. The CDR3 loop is CASSYSGTGNEKLFF. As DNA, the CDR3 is TGTGCCAGCAGTTACTCAGGGACAGGGAACGAAAAACTGTTTTTT.

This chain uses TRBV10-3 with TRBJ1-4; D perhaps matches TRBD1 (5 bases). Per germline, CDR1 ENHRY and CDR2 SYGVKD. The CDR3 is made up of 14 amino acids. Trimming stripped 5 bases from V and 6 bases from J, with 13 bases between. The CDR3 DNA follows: TGTGCCATCAGTTCGGCCGCGGGGCATGAAAAACTGTTTTTT. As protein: CAISSAAGHEKLFF.

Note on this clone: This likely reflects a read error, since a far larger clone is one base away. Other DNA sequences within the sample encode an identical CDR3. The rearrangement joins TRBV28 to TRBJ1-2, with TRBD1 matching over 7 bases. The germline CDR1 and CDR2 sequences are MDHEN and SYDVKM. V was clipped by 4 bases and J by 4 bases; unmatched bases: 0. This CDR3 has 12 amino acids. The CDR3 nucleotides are TGTGCCAGCAGTTCAGGGGGCTATGGCTACACCTTC. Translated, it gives CASSSGGYGYTF.

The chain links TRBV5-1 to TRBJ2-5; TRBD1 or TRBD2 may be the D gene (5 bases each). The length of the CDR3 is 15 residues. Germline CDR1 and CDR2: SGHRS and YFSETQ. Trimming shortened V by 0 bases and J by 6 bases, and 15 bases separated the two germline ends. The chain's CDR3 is CASSLDPSTGQTQYF. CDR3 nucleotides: TGCGCCAGCAGCTTGGACCCATCTACGGGGCAGACCCAGTACTTC.

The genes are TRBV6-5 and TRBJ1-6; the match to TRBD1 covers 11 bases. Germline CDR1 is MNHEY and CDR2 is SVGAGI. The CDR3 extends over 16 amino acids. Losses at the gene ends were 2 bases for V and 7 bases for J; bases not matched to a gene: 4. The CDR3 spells CASSYHRDRGNSPLHF. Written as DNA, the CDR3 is TGTGCCAGCAGTTACCACAGGGACAGGGGGAATTCACCCCTCCACTTT.

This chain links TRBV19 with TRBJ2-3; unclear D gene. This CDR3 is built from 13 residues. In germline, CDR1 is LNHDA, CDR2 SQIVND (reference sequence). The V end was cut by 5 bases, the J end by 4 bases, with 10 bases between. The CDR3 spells CASSYLVSDTQYF. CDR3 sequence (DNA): TGTGCCAGTAGTTATCTCGTATCAGATACGCAGTATTTT.

In DNA, the CDR3 is TGCAGCGTTGGGGGGGCGAGGGAAAAACTGTTTTTT. It specifies CSVGGAREKLFF. The rearrangement joins TRBV29-1 to TRBJ1-4; D may be TRBD1 (6 bases). The CDR3 totals 12 residues. The V gene lost 4 bases and the J gene lost 8 bases, with 11 bases spanning the gap. The germline CDR1 and CDR2 sequences are SQVTM and ANQGSEA.

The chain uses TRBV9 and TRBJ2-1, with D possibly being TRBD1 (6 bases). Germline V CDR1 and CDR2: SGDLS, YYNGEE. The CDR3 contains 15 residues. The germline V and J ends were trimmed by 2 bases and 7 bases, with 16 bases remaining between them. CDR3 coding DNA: TGTGCCAGCAGCGTCGCACAGGGCTTGTGGAATGAGCAGTTCTTC. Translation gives CASSVAQGLWNEQFF.

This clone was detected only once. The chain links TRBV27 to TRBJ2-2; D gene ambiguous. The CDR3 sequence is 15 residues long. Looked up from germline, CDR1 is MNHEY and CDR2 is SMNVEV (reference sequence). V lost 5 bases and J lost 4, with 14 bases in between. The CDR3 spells CASSTQQRFTGELFF. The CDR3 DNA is TGTGCCAGCAGTACGCAGCAAAGGTTCACCGGGGAGCTGTTTTTT.

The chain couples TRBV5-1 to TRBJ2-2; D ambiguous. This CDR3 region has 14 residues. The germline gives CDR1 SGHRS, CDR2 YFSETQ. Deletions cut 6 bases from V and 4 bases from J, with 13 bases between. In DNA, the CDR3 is TGCGCCAGCACATTCTCTTGGGGCACCGGGGAGCTGTTTTTT. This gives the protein CASTFSWGTGELFF.

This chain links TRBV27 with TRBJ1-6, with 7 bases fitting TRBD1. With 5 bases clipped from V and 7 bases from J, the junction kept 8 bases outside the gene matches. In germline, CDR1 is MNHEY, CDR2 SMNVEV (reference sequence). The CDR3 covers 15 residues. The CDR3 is CASSRTGAKNSPLHF. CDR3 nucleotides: TGTGCCAGCAGTAGGACAGGTGCGAAAAATTCACCCCTCCACTTT.

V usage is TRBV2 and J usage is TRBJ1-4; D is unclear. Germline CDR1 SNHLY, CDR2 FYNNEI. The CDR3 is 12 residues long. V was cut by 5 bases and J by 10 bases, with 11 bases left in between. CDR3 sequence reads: CASSRGEGKLFF. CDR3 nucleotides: TGTGCCAGCAGTCGGGGAGAGGGAAAACTGTTTTTT.

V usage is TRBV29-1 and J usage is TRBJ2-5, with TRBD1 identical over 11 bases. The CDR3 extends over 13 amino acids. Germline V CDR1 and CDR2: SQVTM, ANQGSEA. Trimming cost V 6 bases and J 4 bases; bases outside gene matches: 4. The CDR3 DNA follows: TGCAGCGTGGGGACAGGGGGAATAGAGACCCAGTACTTC. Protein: CSVGTGGIETQYF.

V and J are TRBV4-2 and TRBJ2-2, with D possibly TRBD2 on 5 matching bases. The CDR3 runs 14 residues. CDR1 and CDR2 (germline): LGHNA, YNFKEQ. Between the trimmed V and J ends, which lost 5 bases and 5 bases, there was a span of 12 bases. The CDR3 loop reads CASSTREGTGELFF. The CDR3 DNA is TGTGCCAGCAGCACCCGTGAGGGAACCGGGGAGCTGTTTTTT.

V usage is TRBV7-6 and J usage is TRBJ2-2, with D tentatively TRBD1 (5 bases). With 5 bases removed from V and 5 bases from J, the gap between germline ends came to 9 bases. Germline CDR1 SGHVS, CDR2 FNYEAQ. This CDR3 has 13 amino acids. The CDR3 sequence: CASSPQDTGELFF. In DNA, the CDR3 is TGTGCCAGCAGCCCACAGGATACCGGGGAGCTGTTTTTT.

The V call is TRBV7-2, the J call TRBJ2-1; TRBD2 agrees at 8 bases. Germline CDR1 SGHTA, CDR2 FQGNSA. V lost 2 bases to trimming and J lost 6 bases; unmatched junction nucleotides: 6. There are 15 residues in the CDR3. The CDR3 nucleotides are TGTGCCAGCAGCTTATGGGTCGGGGGGGGCAATGAGCAGTTCTTC. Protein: CASSLWVGGGNEQFF.

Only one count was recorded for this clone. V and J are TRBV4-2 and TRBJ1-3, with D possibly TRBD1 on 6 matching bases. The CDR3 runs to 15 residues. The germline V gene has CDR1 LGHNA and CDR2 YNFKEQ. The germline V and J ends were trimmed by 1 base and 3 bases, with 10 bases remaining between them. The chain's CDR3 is CASSQGEGVGNTIYF. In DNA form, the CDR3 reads TGTGCCAGCAGCCAAGGTGAGGGGGTTGGAAACACCATATATTTT.

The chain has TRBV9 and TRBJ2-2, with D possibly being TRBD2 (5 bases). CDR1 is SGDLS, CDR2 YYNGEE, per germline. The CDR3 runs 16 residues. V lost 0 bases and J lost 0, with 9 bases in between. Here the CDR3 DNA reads TGTGCCAGCAGCGTAGTGAGCGGTCCGAACACCGGGGAGCTGTTTTTT. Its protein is CASSVVSGPNTGELFF.